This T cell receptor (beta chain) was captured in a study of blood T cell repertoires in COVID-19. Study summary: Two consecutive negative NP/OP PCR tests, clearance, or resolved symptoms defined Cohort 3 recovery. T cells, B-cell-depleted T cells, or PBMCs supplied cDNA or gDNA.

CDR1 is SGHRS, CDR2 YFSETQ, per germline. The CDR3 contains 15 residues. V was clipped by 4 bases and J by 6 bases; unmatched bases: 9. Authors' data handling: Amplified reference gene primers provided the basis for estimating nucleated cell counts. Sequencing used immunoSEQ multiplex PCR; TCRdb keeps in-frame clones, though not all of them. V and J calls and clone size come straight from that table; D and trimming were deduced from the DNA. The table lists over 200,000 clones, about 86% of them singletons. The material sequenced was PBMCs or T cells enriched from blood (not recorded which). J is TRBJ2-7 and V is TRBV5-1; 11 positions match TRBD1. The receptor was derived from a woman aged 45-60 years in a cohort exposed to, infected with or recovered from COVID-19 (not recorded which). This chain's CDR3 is CASSKGQGANFEQYF. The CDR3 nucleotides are TGCGCCAGCAGCAAAGGACAGGGGGCCAATTTCGAGCAGTACTTC.